The next 32 T cell receptor beta chains were all read from a single sample in a study of blood T cell repertoires in COVID-19 (dated by TCRdb to 2019 to 2021). The library was built by means of the immunoSEQ multiplex PCR assay. TCRdb re-hosts the immuneACCESS table, in-frame sequences only. Its copies lack some clones; in the studies checked, an unresolved V gene accounts for under half of them, and the cause for the rest is not known. Across this sample there are under 250,000 clones, with 88% seen only once. The ten largest account for around 3.8% of the sample. Sample: PBMCs or T cells enriched from blood (not recorded which). The receptors come from a woman in her twenties or thirties who had been exposed to COVID-19.

J is TRBJ1-3 and V is TRBV28; TRBD1 might be the D (6 bases). The CDR3 runs 14 residues. V gave up 6 bases and J gave up 9 bases, with 18 bases separating them. Germline CDR1 MDHEN, CDR2 SYDVKM. The CDR3 DNA follows: TGTGCCAGCAGGGGACATCGAGCTGGGGGCACCATATATTTT. Protein: CASRGHRAGGTIYF.

This chain joins TRBV5-1 and TRBJ2-3; 7 nucleotides agree with TRBD1. After removal of 0 bases from V and 2 bases from J, the junction contained 3 bases not matched to a gene. This CDR3 region has 15 residues. Germline assignment: CDR1 SGHRS and CDR2 YFSETQ. The chain's CDR3 is CASSLETGPTDTQYF. Here the CDR3 DNA reads TGCGCCAGCAGCTTGGAGACAGGGCCCACAGATACGCAGTATTTT.

The V and J genes are TRBV6-5 and TRBJ2-7, with D possibly being TRBD1 (6 bases). The germline V and J ends were trimmed by 6 bases and 2 bases, with 17 bases remaining between them. Germline assignment: CDR1 MNHEY and CDR2 SVGAGI. The CDR3 totals 15 residues. This chain's CDR3 is CASRKINREPYEQYF. CDR3 nucleotide sequence: TGTGCCAGCAGAAAGATTAACAGGGAACCCTACGAGCAGTACTTC.

This chain connects TRBV5-1 to TRBJ2-2, with 9 bases matching TRBD1. The CDR3 runs to 16 residues. Germline V gene sequence: CDR1 SGHRS, CDR2 YFSETQ. The V segment lost 4 bases and the J segment 5 bases; nucleotides outside the gene matches: 9. CDR3 sequence reads: CASSGTGTGQTGELFF. For the CDR3, the DNA is TGCGCCAGCAGCGGGACCGGGACAGGGCAAACCGGGGAGCTGTTTTTT. The full variable domain, completed using reference TRBV5-1 and TRBJ2-2, is KAGVTQTPRYLIKTRGQQVTLSCSPISGHRSVSWYQQTPGQGLQFLFEYFSETQRNKGNFPGRFSGRQFSNSRSEMNVSTLELGDSALYLCASSGTGTGQTGELFFGEGSRLTVL.

The rearrangement uses TRBV7-9 and TRBJ1-1; D is unclear. This CDR3 has 17 residues. The V end was cut by 3 bases, the J end by 5 bases, with 22 bases between. The germline gives CDR1 SEHNR, CDR2 FQNEAQ (reference sequence). The CDR3 loop reads CASSFDIPIESGTEAFF. The CDR3, as DNA: TGTGCCAGCAGCTTCGATATCCCCATAGAGAGCGGAACTGAAGCTTTCTTT.

The V call is TRBV6-5, the J call TRBJ1-1, with D possibly matching TRBD1 (6 bases). V lost 6 bases and J 1 base, leaving 9 bases between the germline ends. CDR3 length: 13 amino acids. From germline, CDR1 is MNHEY and CDR2 SVGAGI. The CDR3 DNA reads TGTGCCAGCAGGGACAGACCGAACACTGAAGCTTTCTTT. Translating gives CASRDRPNTEAFF.

The chain couples TRBV2 to TRBJ1-2; TRBD1 agrees at 7 bases. The J segment lost 6 bases and the V segment lost 7 bases, leaving 8 bases of the junction unmatched. Germline CDR1 reads SNHLY; CDR2 reads FYNNEI. The CDR3 is 13 amino acids. The CDR3 DNA is TGTGCCAGCATTAGAGGGGGCTGGGATGGCTACACCTTC. Protein product: CASIRGGWDGYTF.

The rearrangement links TRBV19 to TRBJ1-6; D unclear. Trimming shortened V by 7 bases and J by 6 bases, and 19 bases separated the two germline ends. Per germline, CDR1 LNHDA and CDR2 SQIVND (reference sequence). The length of the CDR3 is 16 residues. CDR3 DNA: TGTGCCAGTAACCAGCGCCACGGAGGCCTTAATTCACCCCTCCACTTT. Translated: CASNQRHGGLNSPLHF. The variable domain in full, completed from reference TRBV19 and TRBJ1-6, reads DGGITQSPKYLFRKEGQNVTLSCEQNLNHDAMYWYRQDPGQGLRLIYYSQIVNDFQKGDIAEGYSVSREKKESFPLTVTSAQKNPTAFYLCASNQRHGGLNSPLHFGNGTRLTVT.

This clone was recorded a few times. The rearrangement joins TRBV6-5 to TRBJ1-2; no firm D call. V shed 0 bases and J shed 9 bases, with 11 bases lying between them. This CDR3 is built from 13 residues. Per the germline V gene, CDR1 is MNHEY and CDR2 is SVGAGI. CDR3: CASSYSTIGSYTF. DNA for the CDR3: TGTGCCAGCAGTTACTCGACAATCGGTAGCTACACCTTC.

The chain recombines TRBV11-2 with TRBJ1-2, with 9 bases that match TRBD1. Per the germline V gene, CDR1 is SGHAT and CDR2 is FQNNGV. Unmatched junction bases numbered 3, after V lost 6 bases and J lost 4 bases. This CDR3 has 13 residues. Here the CDR3 DNA reads TGTGCCAGCAGAGGACAGGGGCTCTATGGCTACACCTTC. This gives the protein CASRGQGLYGYTF.

The chain uses TRBV5-4 and TRBJ2-1; 9 bases match TRBD2. The CDR3 is 19 amino acids. Germline V gene data show CDR1 as SGHNT and CDR2 as YYREEE (reference sequence). V was clipped by 1 base and J by 4 bases; unmatched bases: 15. The CDR3 bases are TGTGCCAGCAGCTTGCCACCCCTGATAGCGGGAGCTAAGTACAATGAGCAGTTCTTC. This sequence encodes CASSLPPLIAGAKYNEQFF.

This chain uses TRBV20-1 with TRBJ2-1; possibly TRBD2 for D (5 bases). The ends were cut back, 3 bases at V and 6 bases at J, with 24 bases in the middle. This CDR3 has 17 residues. Germline loops: CDR1 DFQATT, CDR2 SNEGSKA (reference sequence). The CDR3: CSASSRAVRVLGNEQFF. The CDR3 region has the DNA TGCAGTGCTAGTTCCCGAGCGGTTCGAGTCTTAGGCAATGAGCAGTTCTTC.

The chain joins TRBV28 to TRBJ1-5, with 11 bases aligning to TRBD1. The V gene end was trimmed by 5 bases and the J gene end by 5 bases; junction bases not matched to a gene: 8. CDR3 length: 16 residues. The V gene's germline CDR1 is MDHEN and CDR2 SYDVKM. The CDR3 DNA sequence: TGTGCCAGCAGTCCCCCTGGACAGGGGGCTTATCAGCCCCAGCATTTT. It is translated as CASSPPGQGAYQPQHF.

The rearrangement joins TRBV5-1 to TRBJ2-5; 12 nucleotides line up with TRBD1. V trimming: 4 bases; J trimming: 2 bases; junction bases outside the gene matches: 3. The CDR3 is made up of 15 amino acids. CDR1 SGHRS and CDR2 YFSETQ come from the germline V gene. Here the CDR3 DNA reads TGCGCCAGCAGCCGGGACAGGGGGCGTCAAGAGACCCAGTACTTC. This translates into CASSRDRGRQETQYF.

The V call is TRBV5-1, the J call TRBJ2-5, with 7 bases that match TRBD2. Germline V lookup: CDR1 SGHRS, CDR2 YFSETQ. The length of the CDR3 is 16 residues. The V gene end was trimmed by 4 bases and the J gene end by 0 bases; junction bases not matched to a gene: 9. The CDR3 DNA is TGCGCCAGCAGCCGCCGGGAGGCAGGGTACCAAGAGACCCAGTACTTC. This translates into CASSRREAGYQETQYF.

V and J are TRBV30 and TRBJ1-1; D might be TRBD1 (6 bases). This CDR3 spans 15 amino acids. V lost 0 bases to trimming and J lost 1 base, with 12 bases between them. From germline, CDR1 is GTSNPN and CDR2 SVGIG (reference sequence). The CDR3 DNA sequence: TGTGCCTGGAGTGTACGGTGGACAGCGAACACTGAAGCTTTCTTT. Protein product: CAWSVRWTANTEAFF.

The sample holds a few counts of this clone. The genes are TRBV5-1 and TRBJ1-2; 11 bases match TRBD1. CDR1 and CDR2 (germline): SGHRS, YFSETQ. V dropped 4 bases and J dropped 3; count of bases not matched to a gene: 2. This CDR3 is 14 amino acids long. CDR3 DNA sequence: TGCGCCAGCAGCAAGGGACAGGGGGACTATGGCTACACCTTC. Translation gives CASSKGQGDYGYTF.

This clone was counted once. The J gene is TRBJ2-2, the V gene TRBV6-5; 8 bases agree with TRBD2. Germline lookup yields CDR1 MNHEY and CDR2 SVGAGI. Trimming removed 0 bases from V and 8 bases from J; junction bases left unmatched: 8. The CDR3 runs 16 residues. The CDR3 nucleotides read TGTGCCAGCAGTTACTCGATGTCGGGAGGGCCGGGGGAGCTGTTTTTT. Amino acids: CASSYSMSGGPGELFF.

V and J are TRBV5-1 and TRBJ2-1; 8 bases are a match to TRBD2. The germline V gene has CDR1 SGHRS and CDR2 YFSETQ. The CDR3 sequence is 13 residues long. Germline trimming cut 6 bases from V and 7 bases from J; bases unmatched to any gene: 6. This CDR3 is CASTAGGLNEQFF. The CDR3 bases are TGCGCCAGCACCGCGGGAGGCTTGAATGAGCAGTTCTTC.

This chain connects TRBV18 to TRBJ2-1; D is ambiguous. V was shortened by 3 bases and J by 0 bases, with 6 bases between the two germline ends. Germline loops: CDR1 KGHSH, CDR2 LQKENI. This CDR3 comprises 14 residues. The CDR3 DNA follows: TGTGCCAGCTCACCGCCCTACTCCTACAATGAGCAGTTCTTC. Protein: CASSPPYSYNEQFF.

This sequence joins TRBV5-1 and TRBJ2-1; D gene ambiguous. The CDR3 covers 13 residues. V lost 1 base, J lost 6 bases, and 8 bases lay in between. Germline V gives CDR1 SGHRS, CDR2 YFSETQ. Here the CDR3 reads CASSLMASNEQFF. CDR3 nucleotides: TGCGCCAGCAGCTTGATGGCTTCCAATGAGCAGTTCTTC.

The rearrangement uses TRBV6-6 and TRBJ2-1; 8 bases align to TRBD1. The trim removed 4 bases at V and 3 bases at J, leaving 5 bases unmatched. CDR1 is MNHNY, CDR2 SVGAGI, per germline (reference sequence). The CDR3 sequence is 15 residues long. The CDR3 protein is CASSWNRGSYNEQFF. The DNA of the CDR3 is TGTGCCAGCAGTTGGAACAGGGGGAGCTACAATGAGCAGTTCTTC.

This sequence joins TRBV9 and TRBJ2-3; D is possibly TRBD2 (5 bases). The CDR3 totals 17 residues. CDR1 is SGDLS, CDR2 YYNGEE, per germline. The V and J ends lost 0 bases and 1 base respectively, with 15 bases between them. The CDR3 is CASSVAHIHGGTDTQYF. The CDR3 region has the DNA TGTGCCAGCAGCGTAGCCCACATTCACGGGGGCACAGATACGCAGTATTTT.

The chain carries TRBV5-1 and TRBJ2-5; 8 bases agree with TRBD1. V trimming: 5 bases; J trimming: 5 bases; junction bases outside the gene matches: 5. The CDR3 contains 13 residues. Germline CDR1 SGHRS, CDR2 YFSETQ. The chain's CDR3 is CASRLDRGETQYF. Written as DNA, the CDR3 is TGCGCCAGCAGATTAGACAGGGGTGAGACCCAGTACTTC.

This clone was seen only once. The chain recombines TRBV15 with TRBJ2-1, with D hard to call. V was shortened by 1 base and J by 7 bases, with 11 bases between the two germline ends. The CDR3 spans 14 residues. CDR1 is LNHNV and CDR2 is YYDKDF in the germline V gene (reference sequence). CDR3 region: CATSRGWLDNEQFF. CDR3 DNA sequence: TGTGCCACCAGCAGAGGCTGGCTAGATAATGAGCAGTTCTTC.

This clone has only a few counts. CDR3 bases: TGTGCCAGCAGCAGGGGACAGGGGGCTGGCTACACCTTC. It yields the protein CASSRGQGAGYTF. The chain combines TRBV5-6 with TRBJ1-2; 12 nucleotides match TRBD1. The V gene end was trimmed by 4 bases and the J gene end by 7 bases; junction bases not matched to a gene: 2. CDR3 length: 13 residues. Germline V CDR1 and CDR2: SGHDT, YYEEEE.

The sample holds one count of this clone. The J gene is TRBJ1-5, the V gene TRBV6-5, with D perhaps matching TRBD1 (6 bases). This CDR3 contains 14 residues. The ends were cut back, 6 bases at V and 4 bases at J, with 13 bases in the middle. Germline V CDR1 and CDR2: MNHEY, SVGAGI. The CDR3 DNA is TGTGCCAGCAGCGAGACAGGTTTGAATCAGCCCCAGCATTTT. Encoded protein: CASSETGLNQPQHF.

The genes are TRBV15 and TRBJ1-4, with D unclear. Germline V gene data show CDR1 as LNHNV and CDR2 as YYDKDF (reference sequence). Trimming removed 0 bases at V and 2 bases at J, with 19 bases between. The CDR3 length is 19 residues. For the CDR3, the DNA is TGTGCCACCAGCAGAGATATTATGCGGCTGGGAGCCACTAATGAAAAACTGTTTTTT. Translating it yields CATSRDIMRLGATNEKLFF.

The chain links TRBV3-1 (or the pseudogene TRBV3-2) to TRBJ2-5; 8 positions match TRBD1. The V segment lost 7 bases and the J segment 5 bases; nucleotides outside the gene matches: 6. Germline CDR1 reads LGHDT; CDR2 reads YNNKEL (reference sequence). This CDR3 is built from 13 residues. The CDR3 DNA reads as TGTGCCAGCAAGAGGACAGGGCGGGAGACCCAGTACTTC. It yields the protein CASKRTGRETQYF.

The chain joins TRBV4-1 to TRBJ2-1; 13 bases fit TRBD2. Germline lookup yields CDR1 MGHRA and CDR2 YSYEKL. The junction had 19 bases not matched to a gene; V was cut back by 7 bases and J by 1 base. The CDR3 loop spans 21 amino acids. CDR3 sequence (DNA): TGCGCCAGCACTCCACTCACCTCGACTAGCGGGAGGCCAGGTTCCTACAATGAGCAGTTCTTC. This translates into CASTPLTSTSGRPGSYNEQFF.

The chain couples TRBV30 to TRBJ2-5; tentatively, D is TRBD2 (6 bases). The V gene's germline CDR1 is GTSNPN and CDR2 SVGIG (reference sequence). The CDR3 length is 12 residues. Trimming cost V 7 bases and J 4 bases, with 13 bases left between them. The CDR3 sequence: CALNRGLETQYF. The CDR3 DNA sequence: TGTGCCTTAAACCGGGGGTTAGAGACCCAGTACTTC. The full variable domain, with the rest looked up from reference TRBV30 and TRBJ2-5, is SQTIHQWPATLVQPVGSPLSLECTVEGTSNPNLYWYRQAAGRGLQLLFYSVGIGQISSEVPQNLSASRPQDRQFILSSKKLLLSDSGFYLCALNRGLETQYFGPGTRLLVL.

V usage is TRBV6-5 and J usage is TRBJ1-1, with 8 bases matching TRBD1. CDR1 is MNHEY and CDR2 is SVGAGI in the germline V gene. J lost 4 bases, V lost 2 bases, and 6 bases had no gene match. The CDR3 has 15 residues. CDR3 sequence: CASSYAGGRGTEAFF. CDR3 coding DNA: TGTGCCAGCAGTTACGCAGGGGGCCGTGGCACTGAAGCTTTCTTT.